The 18 T cell receptor beta chains below all came from one sample that was sequenced in a study of cytomegalovirus exposure and HLA in healthy donors. PCR amplification relied on 60 Vbeta primers (plus 13 Jbeta primers). TCRdb keeps only in-frame clones here, not all; method: immunoSEQ multiplex PCR. The sample includes 150,000 or so clones, less than 85% of them seen just once. What was sequenced was PBMCs. The receptors shown here come from a woman aged 60-70 years in good health and CMV-seropositive.

The V call is TRBV6-5, the J call TRBJ1-2, with a tentative D call TRBD1 (6 bases). V shed 4 bases and J shed 7 bases, with 10 bases lying between them. Per germline, CDR1 MNHEY and CDR2 SVGAGI. This CDR3 contains 12 residues. The CDR3 coding sequence is TGTGCCAGCAGTTGGGGGCAAGGTGGCTACACCTTC. This sequence encodes CASSWGQGGYTF.

V gene TRBV7-3 combines with J gene TRBJ1-2; D is possibly TRBD1 (6 bases). Germline-derived CDR1 and CDR2 are SGHTA and FQGTGA. Trimming shortened V by 5 bases and J by 2 bases, and 9 bases separated the two germline ends. The CDR3 loop spans 13 amino acids. The CDR3 protein is CASSQGQNYGYTF. For the CDR3, the DNA is TGTGCCAGCAGCCAAGGACAGAACTATGGCTACACCTTC.

The gene calls are TRBV25-1 and TRBJ1-2; D is perhaps TRBD1 (5 bases). V was shortened by 6 bases and J by 3 bases, with 17 bases between the two germline ends. The CDR3 runs 15 residues. Germline loops: CDR1 MGHDK, CDR2 SYGVNS. The CDR3 reads CASSDRTRGDYGYTF. The CDR3 nucleotides are TGTGCCAGCAGCGACCGGACAAGGGGTGACTATGGCTACACCTTC.

The chain carries TRBV29-1 and TRBJ1-5; D is possibly TRBD1 (6 bases). Per germline, CDR1 SQVTM and CDR2 ANQGSEA. Trimming took 4 bases from V and 3 from J, leaving 10 bases between them. The CDR3 runs 13 residues. In DNA form, the CDR3 reads TGCAGCGTTGCATCAGGGGTCAATCAGCCCCAGCATTTT. Amino acid sequence: CSVASGVNQPQHF. Full variable domain (rest looked up from reference TRBV29-1 and TRBJ1-5): SAVISQKPSRDICQRGTSLTIQCQVDSQVTMMFWYRQQPGQSLTLIATANQGSEATYESGFVIDKFPISRPNLTFSTLTVSNMSPEDSSIYLCSVASGVNQPQHFGDGTRLSIL.

This rearrangement joins TRBV6-1 to TRBJ1-1, with TRBD1 as a possible D gene (5 bases). V lost 6 bases and J 11 bases, leaving 16 bases between the germline ends. The germline V gene has CDR1 MNHNS and CDR2 SASEGT. This CDR3 is built from 12 residues. In DNA form, the CDR3 reads TGTGCCAGCAGGGAGGGTTTGGGGACCGCTTTCTTT. Protein product: CASREGLGTAFF.

The rearrangement uses TRBV4-1 and TRBJ1-2, with 12 nucleotides matching TRBD1. V gave up 2 bases and J gave up 5 bases; unmatched junction bases: 9. CDR3 length equals 17 residues. The germline V gene encodes CDR1 MGHRA and CDR2 YSYEKL. The CDR3 nucleotides read TGCGCCAGCAGCCAACCCTTGGGGACAGGGGGCGATTATGGCTACACCTTC. It is translated as CASSQPLGTGGDYGYTF.

This chain links TRBV6-1 with TRBJ2-3, with D maybe TRBD2 (6 bases). Germline loops: CDR1 MNHNS, CDR2 SASEGT. Trimming shortened V by 2 bases and J by 0 bases, and 9 bases separated the two germline ends. CDR3 length: 15 amino acids. CDR3 region: CASSEPGLSTDTQYF. The CDR3 coding sequence is TGTGCCAGCAGTGAACCGGGACTCAGCACAGATACGCAGTATTTT.

V usage is TRBV6-5 and J usage is TRBJ2-1; D uncertain. This CDR3 comprises 13 residues. Trimming left V 0 bases short and J 6 bases short, with 6 bases between. Germline CDR1 MNHEY, CDR2 SVGAGI. CDR3 bases: TGTGCCAGCAGTTACTCTCAGTTCAATGAGCAGTTCTTC. It yields the protein CASSYSQFNEQFF.

This clone was observed a few times. The chain couples TRBV10-2 to TRBJ2-5; 9 bases align to TRBD1. The last part of the DNA fits TRBJ2-7 better; the J call may be wrong. The CDR3 runs to 15 residues. Germline CDR1 and CDR2: WSHSY and SAAADI. The CDR3 spells CASNSWTGEGYEQYF. DNA for the CDR3: TGCGCCAGCAATTCTTGGACAGGGGAGGGATACGAGCAGTACTTC.

As regards this clone: Other DNA sequences from this sample encode an identical CDR3 as well. This sequence joins TRBV5-1 and TRBJ2-5; 12 bases match TRBD2. V lost 0 bases, J lost 2 bases, and 2 bases stayed unmatched. Germline V gives CDR1 SGHRS, CDR2 YFSETQ. CDR3 size: 16 residues. CDR3 in amino acids: CASSLGLAGGQETQYF. The CDR3 DNA follows: TGCGCCAGCAGCTTGGGGCTAGCGGGAGGGCAAGAGACCCAGTACTTC.

The chain combines TRBV28 with TRBJ2-5; 8 positions match TRBD1. The end of the DNA fits TRBJ2-7 better, so the J call may be wrong. The CDR3 has 18 amino acids. Per germline, CDR1 MDHEN and CDR2 SYDVKM. The CDR3 loop is CASSLGGRGRKSSYEQYF. The CDR3, as DNA: TGTGCCAGCAGTTTGGGGGGCAGGGGGCGGAAAAGCTCCTACGAGCAGTACTTC.

With respect to this clone: One junction end disagrees with the germline gene, perhaps due to a read error. This rearrangement joins TRBV4-2 to TRBJ2-7; 7 nucleotides match TRBD1. Germline V lookup: CDR1 LGHNA, CDR2 YNFKEQ. The CDR3 contains 13 residues. The CDR3 DNA sequence: TGTGCCAGCAGCCAAGAATTACGGGACAGTAGGAACTTC. It encodes CASSQELRDSRNF.

The V gene is TRBV18, the J gene TRBJ2-5, with 9 bases fitting TRBD1. With 4 bases clipped from V and 5 bases from J, the junction kept 8 bases outside the gene matches. The V gene's germline CDR1 is KGHSH and CDR2 LQKENI. CDR3 size: 15 residues. CDR3 nucleotides: TGTGCCAGCTCACGGGACAGGGTTGACCGGGAGACCCAGTACTTC. Residues: CASSRDRVDRETQYF.

This clone occurred a few times. The chain recombines TRBV2 with TRBJ2-1; D might be TRBD2 (6 bases). V lost 4 bases to trimming and J lost 6 bases, with 10 bases between them. Germline V lookup: CDR1 SNHLY, CDR2 FYNNEI. The CDR3 is made up of 13 amino acids. The chain's CDR3 is CASSGGLVNEQFF. The CDR3 nucleotides read TGTGCCAGCAGTGGGGGACTCGTCAATGAGCAGTTCTTC. The variable domain in full, completed from reference TRBV2 and TRBJ2-1, reads EPEVTQTPSHQVTQMGQEVILRCVPISNHLYFYWYRQILGQKVEFLVSFYNNEISEKSEIFDDQFSVERPDGSNFTLKIRSTKLEDSAMYFCASSGGLVNEQFFGPGTRLTVL.

The J gene is TRBJ2-1, the V gene TRBV7-2; D call uncertain. From germline, CDR1 is SGHTA and CDR2 FQGNSA. Deletions cut 3 bases from V and 10 bases from J, with 10 bases between. This CDR3 spans 12 amino acids. The DNA for the CDR3 is TGTGCCAGCAGCTTCCCAGTGGGCGAGCAGTTCTTC. Protein product: CASSFPVGEQFF.

This clone occurred once. The chain links TRBV6-1 to TRBJ1-2; 7 positions match TRBD1. Unmatched junction bases numbered 6, after V lost 0 bases and J lost 2 bases. This CDR3 region has 16 residues. Germline V gene lookup returns CDR1 MNHNS and CDR2 SASEGT. Here the CDR3 DNA reads TGTGCCAGCAGTGAAGCCCCTACAGGGGTCAACTATGGCTACACCTTC. This translates into CASSEAPTGVNYGYTF.

V is TRBV6-5 and J is TRBJ2-7; the D is unclear. The CDR3 consists of 12 residues. Germline V CDR1 and CDR2: MNHEY, SVGAGI. V lost 6 bases and J lost 3, with 9 bases in between. CDR3 sequence reads: CASSPTNYEQYF. The CDR3 region has the DNA TGTGCCAGCAGCCCCACTAACTACGAGCAGTACTTC.

The rearrangement links TRBV5-1 to TRBJ1-2, with D perhaps TRBD1 (6 bases). Germline V gene lookup returns CDR1 SGHRS and CDR2 YFSETQ. The ends were cut back, 4 bases at V and 8 bases at J, with 21 bases in the middle. This CDR3 has 15 residues. The CDR3, as DNA: TGCGCCAGCAGCCCAACGACTGGGGGGGCAAGGGGCTACACCTTC. It is translated as CASSPTTGGARGYTF.